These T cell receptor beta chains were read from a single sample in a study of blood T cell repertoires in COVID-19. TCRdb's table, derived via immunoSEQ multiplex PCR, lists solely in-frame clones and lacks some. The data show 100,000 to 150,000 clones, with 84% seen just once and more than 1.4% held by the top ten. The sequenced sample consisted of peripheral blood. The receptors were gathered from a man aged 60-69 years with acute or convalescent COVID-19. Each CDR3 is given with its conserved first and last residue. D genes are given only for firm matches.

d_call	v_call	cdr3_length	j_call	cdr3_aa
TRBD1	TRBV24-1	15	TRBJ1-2	CATSDRFGTGQGYTF
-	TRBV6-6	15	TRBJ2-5	CASSYSGGAGETQYF
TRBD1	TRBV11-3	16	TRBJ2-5	CASGISTGGLQETQYF
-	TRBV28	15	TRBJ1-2	CASSLLQGVNYGYTF
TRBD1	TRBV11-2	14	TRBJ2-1	CASSVGTAYNEQFF
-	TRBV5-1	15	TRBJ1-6	CASSLEGQSNSPLHF
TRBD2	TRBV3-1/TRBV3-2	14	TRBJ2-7	CASSQGTSGSEQYF
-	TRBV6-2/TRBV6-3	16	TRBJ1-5	CASSYSRQGMNQPQHF
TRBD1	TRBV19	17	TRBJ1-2	CASSSRTDRGRVKGYTF
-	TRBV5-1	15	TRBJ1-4	CASSPYSSTNEKLFF
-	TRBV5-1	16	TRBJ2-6	CASSLEGASGANVLTF
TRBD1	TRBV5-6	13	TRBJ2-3	CASSTPDRDRGYF
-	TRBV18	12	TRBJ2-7	CASSPGGGEQYF
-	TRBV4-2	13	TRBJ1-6	CASSIDSNSPLHF
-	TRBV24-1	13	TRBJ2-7	CATAGHPTYEQYF
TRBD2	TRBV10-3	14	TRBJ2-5	CATLGTSGQETQYF
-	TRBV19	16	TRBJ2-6	CASSIEWSSGANVLTF
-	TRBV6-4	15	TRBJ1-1	CASSATSQENTEAFF
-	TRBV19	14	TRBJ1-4	CASKRQAINEKLFF
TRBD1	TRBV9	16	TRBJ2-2	CASSYNQGAYTGELFF
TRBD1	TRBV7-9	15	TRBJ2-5	CASSLGQGDAETQYF
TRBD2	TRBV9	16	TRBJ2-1	CASSDSGGALLYEQFF
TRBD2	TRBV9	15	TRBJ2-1	CASSFTPSGWDEQFF
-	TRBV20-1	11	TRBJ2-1	CSAGDFNEQFF
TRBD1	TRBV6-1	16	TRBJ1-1	CASSGDRGDVNTEAFF
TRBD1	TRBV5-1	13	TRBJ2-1	CASSLDRNNEQFF
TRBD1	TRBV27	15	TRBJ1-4	CASSSSGGPNEKLFF